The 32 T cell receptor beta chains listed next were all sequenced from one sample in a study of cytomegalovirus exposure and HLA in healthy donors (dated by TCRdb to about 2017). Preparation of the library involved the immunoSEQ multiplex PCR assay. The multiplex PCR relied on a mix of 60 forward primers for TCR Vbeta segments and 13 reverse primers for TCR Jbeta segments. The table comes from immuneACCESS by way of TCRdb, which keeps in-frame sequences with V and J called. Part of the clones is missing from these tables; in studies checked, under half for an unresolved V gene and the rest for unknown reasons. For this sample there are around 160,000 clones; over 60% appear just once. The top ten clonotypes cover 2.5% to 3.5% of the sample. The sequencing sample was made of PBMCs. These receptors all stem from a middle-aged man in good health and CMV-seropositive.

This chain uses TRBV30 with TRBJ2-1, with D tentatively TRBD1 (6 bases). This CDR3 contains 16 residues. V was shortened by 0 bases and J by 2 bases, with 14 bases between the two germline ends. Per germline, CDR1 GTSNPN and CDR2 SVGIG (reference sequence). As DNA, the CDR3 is TGTGCCTGGAGTGTACTAGGGGGTTTCGCCTACAATGAGCAGTTCTTC. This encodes CAWSVLGGFAYNEQFF.

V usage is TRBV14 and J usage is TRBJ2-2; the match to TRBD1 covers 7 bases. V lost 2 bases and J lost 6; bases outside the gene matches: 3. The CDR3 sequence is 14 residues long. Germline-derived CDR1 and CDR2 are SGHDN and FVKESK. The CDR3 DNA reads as TGTGCCAGCAGCCAAAGACAGGGTGCCGGGGAGCTGTTTTTT. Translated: CASSQRQGAGELFF.

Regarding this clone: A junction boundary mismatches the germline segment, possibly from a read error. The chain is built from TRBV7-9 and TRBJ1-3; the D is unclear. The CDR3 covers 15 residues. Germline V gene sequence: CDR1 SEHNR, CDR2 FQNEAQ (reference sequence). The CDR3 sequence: CSSSDTTISGNTIYF. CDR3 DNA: TGTTCCAGCAGCGATACGACTATCTCTGGAAACACCATATATTTT.

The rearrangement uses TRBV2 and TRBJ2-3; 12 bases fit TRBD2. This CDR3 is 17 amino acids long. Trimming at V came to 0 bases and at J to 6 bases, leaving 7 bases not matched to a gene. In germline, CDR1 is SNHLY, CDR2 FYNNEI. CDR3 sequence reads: CASSEALAGGPSDTQYF. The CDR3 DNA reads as TGTGCCAGCAGTGAAGCGCTAGCGGGAGGGCCCTCGGATACGCAGTATTTT.

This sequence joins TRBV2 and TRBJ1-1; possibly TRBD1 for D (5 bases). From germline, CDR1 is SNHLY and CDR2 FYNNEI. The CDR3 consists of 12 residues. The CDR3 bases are TGTGCAGGGCAGGGCGACTCGACTGAAGCTTTCTTT. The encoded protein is CAGQGDSTEAFF.

The CDR3 is CASSLGREGGYTF. Here the CDR3 DNA reads TGTGCCAGCAGTTTGGGGAGGGAGGGGGGCTACACCTTC. The chain combines TRBV28 with TRBJ1-2; D is perhaps TRBD1 (5 bases). Germline loops: CDR1 MDHEN, CDR2 SYDVKM. Trimming removed 3 bases from V and 8 bases from J, with 13 bases in between. The CDR3 has 13 residues.

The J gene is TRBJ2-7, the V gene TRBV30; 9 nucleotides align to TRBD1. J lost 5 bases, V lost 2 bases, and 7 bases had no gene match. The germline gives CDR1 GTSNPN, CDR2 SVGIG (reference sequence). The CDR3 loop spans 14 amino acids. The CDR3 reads CAWSQDRGVHEQYF. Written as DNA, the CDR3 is TGTGCCTGGAGTCAGGACAGGGGTGTGCACGAGCAGTACTTC.

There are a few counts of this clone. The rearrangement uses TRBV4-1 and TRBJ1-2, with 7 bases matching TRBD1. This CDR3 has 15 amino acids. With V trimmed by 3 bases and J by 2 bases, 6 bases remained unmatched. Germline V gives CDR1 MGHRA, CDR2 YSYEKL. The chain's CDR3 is CASSQEGQINYGYTF. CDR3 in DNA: TGCGCCAGCAGCCAGGAGGGACAGATAAACTATGGCTACACCTTC.

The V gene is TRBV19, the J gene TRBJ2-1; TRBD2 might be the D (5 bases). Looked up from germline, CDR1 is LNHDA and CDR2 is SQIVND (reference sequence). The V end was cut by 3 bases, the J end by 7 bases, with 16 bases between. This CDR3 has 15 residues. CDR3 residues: CASSIKADLGNEQFF. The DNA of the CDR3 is TGTGCCAGTAGTATCAAAGCGGACTTAGGGAATGAGCAGTTCTTC.

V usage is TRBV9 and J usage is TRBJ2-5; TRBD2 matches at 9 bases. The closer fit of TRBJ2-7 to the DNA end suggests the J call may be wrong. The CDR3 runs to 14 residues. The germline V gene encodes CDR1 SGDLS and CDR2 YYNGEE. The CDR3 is CASSVTSGSYEQYF. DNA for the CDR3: TGTGCCAGCAGCGTGACTAGCGGCTCCTACGAGCAGTACTTC.

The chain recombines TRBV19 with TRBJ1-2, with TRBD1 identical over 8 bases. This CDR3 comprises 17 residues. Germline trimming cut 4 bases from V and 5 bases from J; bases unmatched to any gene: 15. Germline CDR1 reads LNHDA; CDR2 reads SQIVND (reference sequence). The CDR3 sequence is CASSTKGNRGTKYGYTF. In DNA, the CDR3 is TGTGCCAGTAGTACTAAGGGGAACAGGGGGACGAAGTATGGCTACACCTTC. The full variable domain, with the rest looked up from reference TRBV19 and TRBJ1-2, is DGGITQSPKYLFRKEGQNVTLSCEQNLNHDAMYWYRQDPGQGLRLIYYSQIVNDFQKGDIAEGYSVSREKKESFPLTVTSAQKNPTAFYLCASSTKGNRGTKYGYTFGSGTRLTVV.

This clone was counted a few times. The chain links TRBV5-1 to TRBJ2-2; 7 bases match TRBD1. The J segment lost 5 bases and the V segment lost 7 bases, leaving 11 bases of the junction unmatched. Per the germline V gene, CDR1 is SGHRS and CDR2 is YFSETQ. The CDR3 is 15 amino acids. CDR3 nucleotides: TGCGCCAGCCGCCTCGGGGACAGTGGAACCGGGGAGCTGTTTTTT. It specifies CASRLGDSGTGELFF. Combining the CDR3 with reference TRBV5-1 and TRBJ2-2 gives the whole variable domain KAGVTQTPRYLIKTRGQQVTLSCSPISGHRSVSWYQQTPGQGLQFLFEYFSETQRNKGNFPGRFSGRQFSNSRSEMNVSTLELGDSALYLCASRLGDSGTGELFFGEGSRLTVL.

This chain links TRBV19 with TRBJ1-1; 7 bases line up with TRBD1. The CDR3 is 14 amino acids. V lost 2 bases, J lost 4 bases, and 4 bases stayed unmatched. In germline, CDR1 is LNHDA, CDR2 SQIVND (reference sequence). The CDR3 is CASSINRGGTEAFF. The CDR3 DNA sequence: TGTGCCAGTAGTATAAACAGGGGAGGCACTGAAGCTTTCTTT.

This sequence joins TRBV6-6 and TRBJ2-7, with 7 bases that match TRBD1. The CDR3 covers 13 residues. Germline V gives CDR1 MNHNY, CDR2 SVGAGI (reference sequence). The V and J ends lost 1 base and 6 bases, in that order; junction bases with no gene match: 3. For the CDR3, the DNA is TGTGCCAGCAGTTACTACCCAGGGGGCGAGCAGTACTTC. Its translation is CASSYYPGGEQYF.

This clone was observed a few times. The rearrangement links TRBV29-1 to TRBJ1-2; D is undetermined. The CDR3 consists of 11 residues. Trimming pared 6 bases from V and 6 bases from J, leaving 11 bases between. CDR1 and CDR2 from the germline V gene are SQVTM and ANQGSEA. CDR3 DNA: TGCAGCGTCCACTACGGGAATGGCTACACCTTC. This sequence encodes CSVHYGNGYTF.

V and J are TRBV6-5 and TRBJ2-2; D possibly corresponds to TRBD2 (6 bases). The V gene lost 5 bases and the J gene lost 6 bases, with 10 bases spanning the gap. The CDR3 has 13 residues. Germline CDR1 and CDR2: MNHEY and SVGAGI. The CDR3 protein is CASSPWGAGELFF. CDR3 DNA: TGTGCCAGCAGTCCTTGGGGGGCCGGGGAGCTGTTTTTT.

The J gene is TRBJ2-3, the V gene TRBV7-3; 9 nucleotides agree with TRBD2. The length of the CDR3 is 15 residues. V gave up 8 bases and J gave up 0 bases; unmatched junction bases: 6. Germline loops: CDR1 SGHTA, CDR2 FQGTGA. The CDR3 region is CASSRAGGSTDTQYF. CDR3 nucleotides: TGTGCCAGCTCCCGGGCGGGAGGGAGCACAGATACGCAGTATTTT.

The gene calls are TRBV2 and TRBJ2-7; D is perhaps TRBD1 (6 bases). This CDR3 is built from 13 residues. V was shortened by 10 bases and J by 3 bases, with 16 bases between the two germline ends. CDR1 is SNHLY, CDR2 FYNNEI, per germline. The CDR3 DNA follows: TGTGCCACCCAAAATCAGGGGAACTACGAGCAGTACTTC. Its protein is CATQNQGNYEQYF.

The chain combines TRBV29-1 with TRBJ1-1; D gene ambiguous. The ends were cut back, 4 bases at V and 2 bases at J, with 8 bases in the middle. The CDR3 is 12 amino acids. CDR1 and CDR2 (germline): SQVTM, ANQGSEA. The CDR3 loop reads CSVVWSNTEAFF. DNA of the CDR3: TGCAGCGTTGTTTGGAGTAACACTGAAGCTTTCTTT.

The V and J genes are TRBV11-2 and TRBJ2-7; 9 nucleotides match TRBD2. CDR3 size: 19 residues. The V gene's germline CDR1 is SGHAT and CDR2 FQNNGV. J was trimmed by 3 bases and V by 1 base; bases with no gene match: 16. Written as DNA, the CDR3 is TGTGCCAGCAGCTTAGGCCTCCCGGGACTAGCCATCCCCTACTACGAGCAGTACTTC. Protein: CASSLGLPGLAIPYYEQYF. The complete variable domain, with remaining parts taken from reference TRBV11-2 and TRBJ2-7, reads EAGVAQSPRYKIIEKRQSVAFWCNPISGHATLYWYQQILGQGPKLLIQFQNNGVVDDSQLPKDRFSAERLKGVDSTLKIQPAKLEDSAVYLCASSLGLPGLAIPYYEQYFGPGTRLTVT.

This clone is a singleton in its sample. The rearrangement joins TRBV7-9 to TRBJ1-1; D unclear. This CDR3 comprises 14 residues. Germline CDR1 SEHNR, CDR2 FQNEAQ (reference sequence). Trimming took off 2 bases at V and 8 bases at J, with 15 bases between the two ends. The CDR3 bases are TGTGCCAGCAGCTTATCCAAGGCAGGCGGGGAAGCTTTCTTT. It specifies CASSLSKAGGEAFF.

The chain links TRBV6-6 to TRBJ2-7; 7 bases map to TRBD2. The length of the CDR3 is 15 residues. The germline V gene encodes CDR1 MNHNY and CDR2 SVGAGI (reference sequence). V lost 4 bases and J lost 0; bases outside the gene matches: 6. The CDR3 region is CASSSAGVGSYEQYF. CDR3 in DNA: TGTGCCAGCAGTTCCGCGGGAGTTGGCTCCTACGAGCAGTACTTC.

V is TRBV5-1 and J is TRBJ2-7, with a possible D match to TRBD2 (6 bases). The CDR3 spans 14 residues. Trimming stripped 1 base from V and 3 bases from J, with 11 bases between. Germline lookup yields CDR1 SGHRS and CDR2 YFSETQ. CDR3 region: CASSLLAELYEQYF. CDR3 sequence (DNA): TGCGCCAGCAGCTTGTTAGCGGAACTCTACGAGCAGTACTTC.

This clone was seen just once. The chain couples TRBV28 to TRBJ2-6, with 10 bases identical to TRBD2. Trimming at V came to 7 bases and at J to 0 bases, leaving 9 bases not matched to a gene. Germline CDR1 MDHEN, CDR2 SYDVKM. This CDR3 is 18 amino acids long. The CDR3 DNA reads TGTGCCAGCACCAACAACCTAGCGGGAGACTCTGGGGCCAACGTCCTGACTTTC. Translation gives CASTNNLAGDSGANVLTF. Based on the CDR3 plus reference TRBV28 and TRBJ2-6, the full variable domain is DVKVTQSSRYLVKRTGEKVFLECVQDMDHENMFWYRQDPGLGLRLIYFSYDVKMKEKGDIPEGYSVSREKKERFSLILESASTNQTSMYLCASTNNLAGDSGANVLTFGAGSRLTVL.

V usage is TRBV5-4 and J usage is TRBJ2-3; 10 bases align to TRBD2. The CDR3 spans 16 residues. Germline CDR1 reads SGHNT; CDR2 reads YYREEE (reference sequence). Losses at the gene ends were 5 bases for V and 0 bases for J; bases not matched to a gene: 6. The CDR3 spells CASSRAGGTSTDTQYF. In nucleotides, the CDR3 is TGTGCCAGCAGTCGAGCGGGAGGGACTAGCACAGATACGCAGTATTTT.

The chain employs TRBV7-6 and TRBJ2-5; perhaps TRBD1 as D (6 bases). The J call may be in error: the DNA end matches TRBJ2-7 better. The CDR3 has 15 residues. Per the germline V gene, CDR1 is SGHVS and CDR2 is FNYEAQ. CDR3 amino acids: CASSPGTSSWYEQYF. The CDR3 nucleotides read TGTGCCAGCAGCCCCGGGACATCCTCTTGGTACGAGCAGTACTTC.

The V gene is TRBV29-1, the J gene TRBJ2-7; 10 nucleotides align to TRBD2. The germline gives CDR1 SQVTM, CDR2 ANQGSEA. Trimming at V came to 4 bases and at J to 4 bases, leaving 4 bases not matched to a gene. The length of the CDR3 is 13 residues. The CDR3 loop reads CSVGAGGPYEQYF. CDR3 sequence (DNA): TGCAGCGTTGGAGCGGGAGGGCCTTACGAGCAGTACTTC.

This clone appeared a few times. CDR3 coding DNA: TGTGCCAGCAGAGCAGGGGGCGCAGGAAACACCATATATTTT. Protein product: CASRAGGAGNTIYF. The chain has TRBV28 and TRBJ1-3, with 8 bases aligning to TRBD1. CDR3 length equals 14 residues. The junction had 5 bases not matched to a gene; V was cut back by 6 bases and J by 4 bases. The germline gives CDR1 MDHEN, CDR2 SYDVKM.

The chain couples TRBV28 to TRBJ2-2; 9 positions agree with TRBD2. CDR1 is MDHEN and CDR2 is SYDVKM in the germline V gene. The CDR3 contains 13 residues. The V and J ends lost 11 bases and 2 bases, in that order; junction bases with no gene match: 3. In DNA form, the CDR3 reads TGTGCCGGTAGCGGGAGAAACACCGGGGAGCTGTTTTTT. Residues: CAGSGRNTGELFF.

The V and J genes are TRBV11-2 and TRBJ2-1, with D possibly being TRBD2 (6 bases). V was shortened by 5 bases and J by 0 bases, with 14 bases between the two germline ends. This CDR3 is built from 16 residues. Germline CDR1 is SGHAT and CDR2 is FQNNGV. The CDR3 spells CASSREWSLSYNEQFF. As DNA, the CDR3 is TGTGCCAGCAGCCGGGAGTGGAGCCTCTCCTACAATGAGCAGTTCTTC.

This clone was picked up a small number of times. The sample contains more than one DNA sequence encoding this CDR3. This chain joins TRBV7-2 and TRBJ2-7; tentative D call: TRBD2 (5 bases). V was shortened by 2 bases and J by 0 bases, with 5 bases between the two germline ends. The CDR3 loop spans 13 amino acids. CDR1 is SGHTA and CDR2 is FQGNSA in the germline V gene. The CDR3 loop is CASSLTSSYEQYF. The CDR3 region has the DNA TGTGCCAGCAGCTTAACTAGCTCCTACGAGCAGTACTTC. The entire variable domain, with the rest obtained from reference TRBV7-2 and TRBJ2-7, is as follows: GAGVSQSPSNKVTEKGKDVELRCDPISGHTALYWYRQSLGQGLEFLIYFQGNSAPDKSGLPSDRFSAERTGGSVSTLTIQRTQQEDSAVYLCASSLTSSYEQYFGPGTRLTVT.

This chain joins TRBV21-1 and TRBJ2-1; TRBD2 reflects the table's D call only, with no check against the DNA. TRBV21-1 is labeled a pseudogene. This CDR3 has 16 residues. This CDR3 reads CASSNLATSSYNEQFF. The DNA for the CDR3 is TGTGCCAGCAGCAATCTAGCGACCAGCTCCTACAATGAGCAGTTCTTC.